Shown below are 24 T cell receptor beta chains from a single sample sequenced in a study of blood T cell repertoires in COVID-19 (dated by TCRdb to 2019 to 2021). The method behind the library was the immunoSEQ multiplex PCR assay. TCRdb limited this immuneACCESS table to in-frame rearrangements with V and J called. A share of clones is missing; checked studies link under half to unresolved V genes, and the rest is unexplained. Recorded for this sample are a few hundred thousand clones; 82% of them occurred a single time. The top ten clones comprise roughly 3% of the sample. The sequencing input was peripheral blood. These receptor sequences come from a woman aged 18 to 35 with acute or convalescent COVID-19.

V usage is TRBV5-1 and J usage is TRBJ1-3, with 7 bases fitting TRBD1. The ends lost 0 bases at V and 0 bases at J; junction bases unmatched: 0. Germline V lookup: CDR1 SGHRS, CDR2 YFSETQ. This CDR3 has 15 residues. CDR3: CASSLGDSSGNTIYF. The CDR3 DNA reads as TGCGCCAGCAGCTTGGGGGACAGCTCTGGAAACACCATATATTTT.

The chain links TRBV4-3 to TRBJ1-2; 9 bases match TRBD1. J lost 6 bases, V lost 2 bases, and 13 bases had no gene match. The CDR3 extends over 17 amino acids. Germline V gene lookup returns CDR1 LGHNA and CDR2 YSLEER. CDR3 DNA sequence: TGCGCCAGCAGCCAATCCACCGCGACACAGGGGGCTCATGGCTACACCTTC. Its translation: CASSQSTATQGAHGYTF.

This clone was seen ten or more times. The chain uses TRBV5-1 and TRBJ2-7; 11 bases map to TRBD2. V shed 0 bases and J 5 bases; nucleotides not matched to a gene: 1. The germline V gene has CDR1 SGHRS and CDR2 YFSETQ. The length of the CDR3 is 14 residues. The CDR3: CASSLALAGDEQYF. The CDR3 DNA reads TGCGCCAGCAGCTTGGCACTAGCGGGAGACGAGCAGTACTTC.

The chain joins TRBV5-8 to TRBJ2-3; D gene unclear. This CDR3 is 13 amino acids long. Germline lookup yields CDR1 SGHTS and CDR2 YDEGEE. The V gene lost 1 base and the J gene lost 5 bases, with 8 bases spanning the gap. CDR3 loop: CASSLTNLDTQYF. CDR3 DNA: TGTGCCAGCAGCTTGACTAACCTAGATACGCAGTATTTT.

V is TRBV15 and J is TRBJ1-1, with D possibly being TRBD1 (5 bases). The CDR3 spans 14 residues. The germline V and J ends were trimmed by 1 base and 1 base, with 7 bases remaining between them. Per the germline V gene, CDR1 is LNHNV and CDR2 is YYDKDF (reference sequence). The CDR3 reads CATSRVGGNTEAFF. The DNA of the CDR3 is TGTGCCACCAGCAGAGTGGGGGGGAACACTGAAGCTTTCTTT.

The J gene is TRBJ2-3, the V gene TRBV24-1, with 9 bases matching TRBD1. This CDR3 spans 15 amino acids. Germline V lookup: CDR1 KGHDR, CDR2 SFDVKD. Trimming removed 5 bases from V and 2 bases from J; junction bases left unmatched: 4. CDR3 sequence reads: CATSAGTGITDTQYF. The CDR3 DNA sequence: TGTGCCACCAGTGCTGGGACAGGGATCACAGATACGCAGTATTTT.

This chain links TRBV3-1 (or the pseudogene TRBV3-2) with TRBJ2-7, with D perhaps matching TRBD1 (5 bases). The CDR3 has 14 amino acids. V was pared by 4 bases and J by 2 bases, with 12 bases between. Germline loops: CDR1 LGHDT, CDR2 YNNKEL (reference sequence). The CDR3 protein is CASSPWLGPYEQYF. Written as DNA, the CDR3 is TGTGCCAGCAGCCCCTGGTTGGGGCCCTACGAGCAGTACTTC.

The chain has TRBV7-8 and TRBJ2-3, with 12 bases lining up with TRBD2. The ends lost 5 bases at V and 0 bases at J; junction bases unmatched: 9. The germline gives CDR1 SGHVS, CDR2 FQNEAQ. CDR3 size: 18 residues. The CDR3 sequence is CASSAGLAGLPSTDTQYF. The CDR3 DNA sequence: TGTGCCAGCAGCGCCGGACTAGCGGGACTCCCTAGCACAGATACGCAGTATTTT.

The gene calls are TRBV6-2 or TRBV6-3 and TRBJ2-7, with 8 bases identical to TRBD2. Germline V CDR1 and CDR2: MNHEY, SVGEGT. This CDR3 spans 15 amino acids. J lost 2 bases, V lost 4 bases, and 7 bases had no gene match. Here the CDR3 reads CASSSYSGTAYEQYF. For the CDR3, the DNA is TGTGCCAGCAGTTCGTATAGCGGGACCGCCTACGAGCAGTACTTC.

This clone was seen more than once but under ten times. The V call is TRBV3-1 (or the pseudogene TRBV3-2), the J call TRBJ2-7; no clear D. V dropped 1 base and J dropped 3 bases, with 7 bases sitting between them. Germline CDR1 reads LGHDT; CDR2 reads YNNKEL (reference sequence). The CDR3 totals 13 residues. CDR3 loop: CASSQGRVYEQYF. CDR3 DNA sequence: TGTGCCAGCAGCCAAGGGAGAGTCTACGAGCAGTACTTC.

The chain uses TRBV9 and TRBJ1-4, with a weak D call TRBD1 (5 bases). The V end lost 4 bases, the J end lost 7 bases, and 17 bases lay between the germline ends. Germline CDR1 is SGDLS and CDR2 is YYNGEE. This CDR3 contains 15 residues. For the CDR3, the DNA is TGTGCCAGCAGCCCCACTGGGGGGTCGCGTGAAAAACTGTTTTTT. This codes for CASSPTGGSREKLFF.

V is TRBV5-1 and J is TRBJ2-3; 7 bases fit TRBD1. V lost 4 bases to trimming and J lost 3 bases; unmatched junction nucleotides: 8. Germline V gene lookup returns CDR1 SGHRS and CDR2 YFSETQ. This CDR3 comprises 15 residues. CDR3 protein: CASSGGDSRTDTQYF. CDR3 nucleotide sequence: TGCGCCAGCAGCGGTGGGGACAGCAGGACAGATACGCAGTATTTT.

Here the CDR3 reads CASSPLRDTGELFF. The CDR3 region has the DNA TGTGCCAGCAGCCCTCTCCGGGACACCGGGGAGCTGTTTTTT. The rearrangement links TRBV14 to TRBJ2-2; D is unresolved. The V end was cut by 4 bases, the J end by 3 bases, with 9 bases between. CDR3 length: 14 residues. Per germline, CDR1 SGHDN and CDR2 FVKESK.

The chain uses TRBV27 and TRBJ2-2; D is unclear. This CDR3 region has 15 residues. V was cut by 0 bases and J by 2 bases, with 7 bases left in between. From germline, CDR1 is MNHEY and CDR2 SMNVEV (reference sequence). The CDR3 loop is CASSLSSSNTGELFF. The CDR3, as DNA: TGTGCCAGCAGTTTATCCTCCTCTAACACCGGGGAGCTGTTTTTT.

The chain has TRBV20-1 and TRBJ2-3; the D is unclear. The CDR3 extends over 15 amino acids. V shed 3 bases and J shed 6 bases, with 19 bases lying between them. Germline loops: CDR1 DFQATT, CDR2 SNEGSKA (reference sequence). The DNA of the CDR3 is TGCAGTGCTAGTTCAACAGAAAAGTCATGGGATACGCAGTATTTT. Its protein is CSASSTEKSWDTQYF.

The J gene is TRBJ2-1, the V gene TRBV10-1; 7 bases map to TRBD2. Germline CDR1 reads WNHNN; CDR2 reads SYGVQD (reference sequence). The J segment lost 5 bases and the V segment lost 5 bases, leaving 9 bases of the junction unmatched. CDR3 length: 15 amino acids. The CDR3 nucleotides are TGCGCCAGCAGTATTAGCGGGTCTACTAACAATGAGCAGTTCTTC. Its translation is CASSISGSTNNEQFF.

The chain uses TRBV18 and TRBJ1-2, with D possibly being TRBD1 (5 bases). V was pared by 5 bases and J by 4 bases, with 14 bases between. Per the germline V gene, CDR1 is KGHSH and CDR2 is LQKENI. The CDR3 sequence is 14 residues long. CDR3 in DNA: TGTGCCAGCTCAGTGGGACTGTCGAGCTATGGCTACACCTTC. Translation: CASSVGLSSYGYTF.

The chain couples TRBV30 to TRBJ2-2; D is uncertain. The CDR3 is 16 amino acids. Germline CDR1 and CDR2: GTSNPN and SVGIG (reference sequence). V was trimmed by 0 bases and J by 0 bases, leaving 11 bases between them. The CDR3 spells CAWSVGVISNTGELFF. Written as DNA, the CDR3 is TGTGCCTGGAGTGTAGGAGTGATATCGAACACCGGGGAGCTGTTTTTT.

The chain recombines TRBV7-6 with TRBJ2-5; 8 bases fit TRBD2. Germline CDR1 is SGHVS and CDR2 is FNYEAQ. V shed 0 bases and J 2 bases; nucleotides not matched to a gene: 5. CDR3 length equals 16 residues. DNA for the CDR3: TGTGCCAGCAGCTTAGCTTTAGCGGGGTCGCAAGAGACCCAGTACTTC. Protein sequence: CASSLALAGSQETQYF. The entire variable domain, with the rest obtained from reference TRBV7-6 and TRBJ2-5, is as follows: GAGVSQSPRYKVTKRGQDVALRCDPISGHVSLYWYRQALGQGPEFLTYFNYEAQQDKSGLPNDRFSAERPEGSISTLTIQRTEQRDSAMYRCASSLALAGSQETQYFGPGTRLLVL.

This clone was seen a single time. The chain carries TRBV27 and TRBJ2-1; TRBD2 agrees at 10 bases. Trimming at V came to 8 bases and at J to 6 bases, leaving 10 bases not matched to a gene. The CDR3 contains 15 residues. Germline lookup yields CDR1 MNHEY and CDR2 SMNVEV (reference sequence). CDR3 coding DNA: TGTGCCAGCCTAGGCCCAGCGGGAGGGTTCAATGAGCAGTTCTTC. Its translation: CASLGPAGGFNEQFF.

The V and J genes are TRBV10-3 and TRBJ2-2; 9 bases line up with TRBD2. In germline, CDR1 is ENHRY, CDR2 SYGVKD. The CDR3 totals 15 residues. With V trimmed by 6 bases and J by 7 bases, 9 bases remained unmatched. The CDR3, as DNA: TGTGCCATCAGGCGGGATAGCGGGAGTGACGGGGAGCTGTTTTTT. Protein product: CAIRRDSGSDGELFF.

The chain couples TRBV7-2 to TRBJ1-6; tentative D call: TRBD1 (5 bases). The CDR3 contains 17 residues. The germline gives CDR1 SGHTA, CDR2 FQGNSA. The V end lost 2 bases, the J end lost 0 bases, and 11 bases lay between the germline ends. The CDR3 region has the DNA TGTGCCAGCAGCTTACTCGGGGGGAACTCCTATAATTCACCCCTCCACTTT. This gives the protein CASSLLGGNSYNSPLHF.

This chain links TRBV3-1 (or the pseudogene TRBV3-2) with TRBJ2-7, with 11 positions matching TRBD2. CDR1 and CDR2 from the germline V gene are LGHDT and YNNKEL (reference sequence). The CDR3 consists of 13 residues. With V trimmed by 6 bases and J by 2 bases, 0 bases remained unmatched. CDR3 in DNA: TGTGCCAGCAGGACTAGCGGGACCTACGAGCAGTACTTC. Residues: CASRTSGTYEQYF.

This rearrangement joins TRBV4-2 to TRBJ2-2; D not resolved. V lost 1 base to trimming and J lost 3 bases, with 12 bases between them. This CDR3 is 16 amino acids long. CDR1 and CDR2 (germline): LGHNA, YNFKEQ. This CDR3 is CASSQGHIQYTGELFF. For the CDR3, the DNA is TGTGCCAGCAGCCAAGGTCACATACAGTACACCGGGGAGCTGTTTTTT.